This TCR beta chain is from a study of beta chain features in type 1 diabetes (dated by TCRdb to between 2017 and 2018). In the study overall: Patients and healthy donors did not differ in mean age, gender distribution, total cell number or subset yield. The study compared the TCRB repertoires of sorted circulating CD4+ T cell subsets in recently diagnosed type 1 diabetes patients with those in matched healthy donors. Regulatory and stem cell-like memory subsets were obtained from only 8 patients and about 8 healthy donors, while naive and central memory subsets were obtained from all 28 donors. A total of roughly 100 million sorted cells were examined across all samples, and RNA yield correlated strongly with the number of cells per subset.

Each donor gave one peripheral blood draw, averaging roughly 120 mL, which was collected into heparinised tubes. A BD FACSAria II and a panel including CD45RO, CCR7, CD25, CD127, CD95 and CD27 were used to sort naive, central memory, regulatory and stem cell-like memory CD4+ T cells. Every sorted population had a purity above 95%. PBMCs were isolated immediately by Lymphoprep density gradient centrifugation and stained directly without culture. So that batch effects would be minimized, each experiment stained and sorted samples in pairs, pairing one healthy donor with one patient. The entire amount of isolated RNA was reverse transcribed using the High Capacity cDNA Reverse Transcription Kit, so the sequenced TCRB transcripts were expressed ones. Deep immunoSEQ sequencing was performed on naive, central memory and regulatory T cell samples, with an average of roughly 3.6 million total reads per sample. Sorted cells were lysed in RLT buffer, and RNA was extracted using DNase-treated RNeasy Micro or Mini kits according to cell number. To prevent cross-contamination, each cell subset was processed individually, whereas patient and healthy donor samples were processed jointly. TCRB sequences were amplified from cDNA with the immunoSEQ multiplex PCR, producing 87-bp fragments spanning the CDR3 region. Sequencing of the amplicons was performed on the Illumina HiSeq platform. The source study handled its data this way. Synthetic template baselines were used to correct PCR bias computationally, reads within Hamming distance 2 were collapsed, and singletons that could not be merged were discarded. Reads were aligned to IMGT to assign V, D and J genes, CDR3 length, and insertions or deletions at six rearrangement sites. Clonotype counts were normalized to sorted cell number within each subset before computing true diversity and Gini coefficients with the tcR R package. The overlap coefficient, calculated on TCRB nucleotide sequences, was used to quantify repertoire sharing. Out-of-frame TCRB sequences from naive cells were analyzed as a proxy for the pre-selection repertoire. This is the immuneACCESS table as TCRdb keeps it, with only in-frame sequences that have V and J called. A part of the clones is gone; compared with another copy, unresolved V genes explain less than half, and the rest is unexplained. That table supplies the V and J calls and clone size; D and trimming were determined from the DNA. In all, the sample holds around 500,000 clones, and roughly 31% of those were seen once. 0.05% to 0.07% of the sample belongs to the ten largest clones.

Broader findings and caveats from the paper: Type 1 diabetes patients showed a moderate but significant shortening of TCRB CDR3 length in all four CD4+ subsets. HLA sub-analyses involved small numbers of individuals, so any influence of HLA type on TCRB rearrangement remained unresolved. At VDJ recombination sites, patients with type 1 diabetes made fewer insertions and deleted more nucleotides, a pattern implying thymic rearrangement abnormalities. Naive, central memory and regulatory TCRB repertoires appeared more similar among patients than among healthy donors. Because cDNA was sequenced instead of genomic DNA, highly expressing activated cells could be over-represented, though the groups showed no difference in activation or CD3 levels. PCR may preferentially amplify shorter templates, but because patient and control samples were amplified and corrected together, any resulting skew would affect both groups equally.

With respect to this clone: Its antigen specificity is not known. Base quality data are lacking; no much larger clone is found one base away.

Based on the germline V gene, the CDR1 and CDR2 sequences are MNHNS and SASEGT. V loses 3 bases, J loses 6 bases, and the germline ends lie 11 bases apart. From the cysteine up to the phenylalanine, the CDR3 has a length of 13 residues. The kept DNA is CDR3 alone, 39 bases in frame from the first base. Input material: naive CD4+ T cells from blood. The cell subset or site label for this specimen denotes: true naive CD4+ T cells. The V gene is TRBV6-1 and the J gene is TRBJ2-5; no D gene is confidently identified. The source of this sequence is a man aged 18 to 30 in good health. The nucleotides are TGTGCCAGCAGTGACCGGGCCACGCAGACCCAGTACTTC. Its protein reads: CASSDRATQTQYF.